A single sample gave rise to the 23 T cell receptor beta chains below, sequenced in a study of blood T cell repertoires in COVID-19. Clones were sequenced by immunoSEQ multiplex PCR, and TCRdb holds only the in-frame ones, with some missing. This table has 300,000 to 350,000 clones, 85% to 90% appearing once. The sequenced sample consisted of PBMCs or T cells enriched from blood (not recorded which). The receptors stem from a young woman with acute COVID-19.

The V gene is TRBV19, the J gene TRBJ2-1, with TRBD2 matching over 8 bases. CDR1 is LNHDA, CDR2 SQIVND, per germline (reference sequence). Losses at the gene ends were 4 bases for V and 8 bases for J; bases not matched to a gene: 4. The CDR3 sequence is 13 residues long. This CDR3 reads CASSTGGPYEQFF. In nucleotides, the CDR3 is TGTGCCAGTAGTACGGGAGGGCCCTATGAGCAGTTCTTC.

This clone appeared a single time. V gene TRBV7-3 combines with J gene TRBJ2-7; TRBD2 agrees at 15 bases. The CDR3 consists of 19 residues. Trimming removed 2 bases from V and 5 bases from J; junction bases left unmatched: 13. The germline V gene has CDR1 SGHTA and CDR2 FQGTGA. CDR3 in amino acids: CASSLLSRPGLAGGDEQYF. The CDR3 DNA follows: TGTGCCAGCAGCTTACTCTCCCGGCCGGGACTAGCGGGAGGAGACGAGCAGTACTTC.

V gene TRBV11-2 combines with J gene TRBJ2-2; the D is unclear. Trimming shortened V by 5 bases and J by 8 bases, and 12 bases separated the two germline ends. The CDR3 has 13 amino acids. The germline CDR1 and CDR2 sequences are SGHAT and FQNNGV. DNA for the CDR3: TGTGCCAGCAGCATAGTAGCCGGGGGGGAGCTGTTTTTT. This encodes CASSIVAGGELFF.

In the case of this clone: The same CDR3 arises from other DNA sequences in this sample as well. In nucleotides, the CDR3 is TGTGCCAGCAGTCAGGGCTCCTACGAGCAGTACTTC. This encodes CASSQGSYEQYF. The genes are TRBV28 and TRBJ2-7; D might be TRBD1 (5 bases). The CDR3 is 12 amino acids. CDR1 and CDR2 (germline): MDHEN, SYDVKM. V lost 5 bases and J lost 0, with 5 bases in between.

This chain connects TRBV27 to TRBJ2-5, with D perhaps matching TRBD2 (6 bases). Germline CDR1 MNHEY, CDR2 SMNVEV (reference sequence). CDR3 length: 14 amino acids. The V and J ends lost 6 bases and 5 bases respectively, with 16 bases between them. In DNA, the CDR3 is TGTGCCAGCAGCAACTCACAAGGAGGGGAGACCCAGTACTTC. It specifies CASSNSQGGETQYF.

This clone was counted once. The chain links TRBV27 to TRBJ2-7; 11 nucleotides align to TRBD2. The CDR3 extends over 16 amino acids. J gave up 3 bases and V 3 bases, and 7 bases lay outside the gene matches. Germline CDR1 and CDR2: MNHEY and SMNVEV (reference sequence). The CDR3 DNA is TGTGCCAGCAGTTTGAGGCTAGCGGGAGGCCTCTACGAGCAGTACTTC. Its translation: CASSLRLAGGLYEQYF.

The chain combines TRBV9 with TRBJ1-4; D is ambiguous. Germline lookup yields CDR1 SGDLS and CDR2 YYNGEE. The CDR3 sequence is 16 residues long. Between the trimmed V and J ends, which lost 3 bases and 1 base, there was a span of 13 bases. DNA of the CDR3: TGTGCCAGCAGCGAAGGCGGAAAACAAACTAATGAAAAACTGTTTTTT. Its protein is CASSEGGKQTNEKLFF.

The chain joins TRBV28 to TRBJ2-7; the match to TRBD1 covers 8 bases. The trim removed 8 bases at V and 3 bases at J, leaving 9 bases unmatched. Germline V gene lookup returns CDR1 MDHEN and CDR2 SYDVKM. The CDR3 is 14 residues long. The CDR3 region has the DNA TGTGCCAGCTCTTCGGGACAGGTCCGCTACGAGCAGTACTTC. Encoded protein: CASSSGQVRYEQYF. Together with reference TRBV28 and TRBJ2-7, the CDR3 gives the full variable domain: DVKVTQSSRYLVKRTGEKVFLECVQDMDHENMFWYRQDPGLGLRLIYFSYDVKMKEKGDIPEGYSVSREKKERFSLILESASTNQTSMYLCASSSGQVRYEQYFGPGTRLTVT.

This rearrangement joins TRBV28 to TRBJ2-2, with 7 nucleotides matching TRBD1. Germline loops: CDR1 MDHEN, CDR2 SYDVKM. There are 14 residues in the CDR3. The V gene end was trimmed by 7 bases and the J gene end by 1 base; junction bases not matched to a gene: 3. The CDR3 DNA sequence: TGTGCCAGCATGGGACAGCAGAACACCGGGGAGCTGTTTTTT. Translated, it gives CASMGQQNTGELFF. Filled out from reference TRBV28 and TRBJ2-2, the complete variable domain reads DVKVTQSSRYLVKRTGEKVFLECVQDMDHENMFWYRQDPGLGLRLIYFSYDVKMKEKGDIPEGYSVSREKKERFSLILESASTNQTSMYLCASMGQQNTGELFFGEGSRLTVL.

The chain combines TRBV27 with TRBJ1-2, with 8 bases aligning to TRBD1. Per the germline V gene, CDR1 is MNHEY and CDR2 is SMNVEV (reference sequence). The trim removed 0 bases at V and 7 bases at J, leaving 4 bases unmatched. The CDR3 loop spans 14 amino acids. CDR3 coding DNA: TGTGCCAGCAGTTTATCGTATGGGACAGGTGGCTACACCTTC. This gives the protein CASSLSYGTGGYTF.

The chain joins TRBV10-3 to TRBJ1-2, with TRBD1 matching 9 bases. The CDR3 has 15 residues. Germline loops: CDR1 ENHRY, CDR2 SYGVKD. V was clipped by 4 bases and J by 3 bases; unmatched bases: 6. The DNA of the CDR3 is TGTGCCATCAGTGGGCAACAGGGGGCCGACTATGGCTACACCTTC. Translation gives CAISGQQGADYGYTF.

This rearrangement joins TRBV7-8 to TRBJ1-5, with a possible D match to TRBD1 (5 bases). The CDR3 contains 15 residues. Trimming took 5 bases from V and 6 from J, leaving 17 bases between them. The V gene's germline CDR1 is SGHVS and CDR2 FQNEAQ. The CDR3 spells CASSPQHGGSQPQHF. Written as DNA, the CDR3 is TGTGCCAGCAGCCCGCAGCATGGGGGGTCTCAGCCCCAGCATTTT.

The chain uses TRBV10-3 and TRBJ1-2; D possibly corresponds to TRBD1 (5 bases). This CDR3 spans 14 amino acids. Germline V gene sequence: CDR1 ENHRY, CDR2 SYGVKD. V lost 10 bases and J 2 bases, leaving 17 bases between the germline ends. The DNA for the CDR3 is TGTGCCACCCTGGAGGGAGAGGGGAACTATGGCTACACCTTC. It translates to CATLEGEGNYGYTF.

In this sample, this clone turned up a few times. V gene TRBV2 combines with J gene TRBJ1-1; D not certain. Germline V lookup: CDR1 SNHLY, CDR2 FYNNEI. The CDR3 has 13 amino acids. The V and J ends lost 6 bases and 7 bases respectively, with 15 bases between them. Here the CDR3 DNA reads TGTGCCAGCAGACGAGAACAGAAGGATGAAGCTTTCTTT. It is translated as CASRREQKDEAFF.

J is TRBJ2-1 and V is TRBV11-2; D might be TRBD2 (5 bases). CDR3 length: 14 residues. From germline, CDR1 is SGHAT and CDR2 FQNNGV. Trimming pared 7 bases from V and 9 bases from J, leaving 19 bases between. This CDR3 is CASTVASPVGEQFF. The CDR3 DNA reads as TGTGCCAGCACGGTGGCTAGCCCCGTAGGTGAGCAGTTCTTC.

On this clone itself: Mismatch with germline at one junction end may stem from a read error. CDR3 in DNA: TGTGCCACCTGCAGATTGGCGGGAGGGTCGGGGGCCAACGTCCTGACTTTC. The encoded protein is CATCRLAGGSGANVLTF. V usage is TRBV15 and J usage is TRBJ2-6; 9 bases align to TRBD2. CDR1 LNHNV and CDR2 YYDKDF come from the germline V gene (reference sequence). The CDR3 extends over 17 amino acids.

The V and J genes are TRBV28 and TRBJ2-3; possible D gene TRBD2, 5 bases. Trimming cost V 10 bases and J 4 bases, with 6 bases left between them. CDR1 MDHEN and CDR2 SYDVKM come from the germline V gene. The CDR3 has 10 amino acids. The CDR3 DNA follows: TGTGCCACGGGGTCAGATACGCAGTATTTT. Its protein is CATGSDTQYF.

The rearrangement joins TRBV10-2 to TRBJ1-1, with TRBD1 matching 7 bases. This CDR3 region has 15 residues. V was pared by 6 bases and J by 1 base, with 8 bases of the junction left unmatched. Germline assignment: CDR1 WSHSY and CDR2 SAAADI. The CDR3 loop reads CASSRSGGKNTEAFF. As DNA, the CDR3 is TGCGCCAGCAGCAGGTCAGGGGGGAAGAACACTGAAGCTTTCTTT.

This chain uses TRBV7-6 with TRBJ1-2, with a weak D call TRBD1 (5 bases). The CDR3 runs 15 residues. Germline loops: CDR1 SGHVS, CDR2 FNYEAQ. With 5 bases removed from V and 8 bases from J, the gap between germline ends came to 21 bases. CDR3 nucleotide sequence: TGTGCCAGCAGCCCTGGGACGGGAGCTGGGGGGGGCTACACCTTC. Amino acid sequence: CASSPGTGAGGGYTF. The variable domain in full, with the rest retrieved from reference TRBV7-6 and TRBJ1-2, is GAGVSQSPRYKVTKRGQDVALRCDPISGHVSLYWYRQALGQGPEFLTYFNYEAQQDKSGLPNDRFSAERPEGSISTLTIQRTEQRDSAMYRCASSPGTGAGGGYTFGSGTRLTVV.

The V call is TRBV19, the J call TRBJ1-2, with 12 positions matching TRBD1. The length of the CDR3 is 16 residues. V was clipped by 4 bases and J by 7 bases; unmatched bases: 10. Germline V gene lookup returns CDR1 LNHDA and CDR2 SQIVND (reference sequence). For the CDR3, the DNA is TGTGCCAGTAGTACGTCGGGACAGGGGGCGCGTGGTGGCTACACCTTC. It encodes CASSTSGQGARGGYTF.

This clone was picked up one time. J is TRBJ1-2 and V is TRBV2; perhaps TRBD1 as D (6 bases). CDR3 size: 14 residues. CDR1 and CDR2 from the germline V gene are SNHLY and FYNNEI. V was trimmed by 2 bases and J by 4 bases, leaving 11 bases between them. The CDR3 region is CASSEPGGAYGYTF. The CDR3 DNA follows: TGTGCCAGCAGTGAACCGGGGGGCGCCTATGGCTACACCTTC.

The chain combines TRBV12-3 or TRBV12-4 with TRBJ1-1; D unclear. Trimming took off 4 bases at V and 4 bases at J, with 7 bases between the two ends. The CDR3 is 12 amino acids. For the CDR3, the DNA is TGTGCCAGCAGTTGGGAGGGCACTGAAGCTTTCTTT. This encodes CASSWEGTEAFF.

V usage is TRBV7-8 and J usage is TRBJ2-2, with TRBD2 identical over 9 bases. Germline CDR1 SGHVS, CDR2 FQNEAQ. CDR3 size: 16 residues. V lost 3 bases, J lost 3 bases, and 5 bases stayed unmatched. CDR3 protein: CASSFPGLADTGELFF. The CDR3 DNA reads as TGTGCCAGCAGCTTTCCGGGACTAGCAGACACCGGGGAGCTGTTTTTT. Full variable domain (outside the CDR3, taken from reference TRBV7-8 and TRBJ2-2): GAGVSQSPRYKVAKRGQDVALRCDPISGHVSLFWYQQALGQGPEFLTYFQNEAQLDKSGLPSDRFFAERPEGSVSTLKIQRTQQEDSAVYLCASSFPGLADTGELFFGEGSRLTVL.